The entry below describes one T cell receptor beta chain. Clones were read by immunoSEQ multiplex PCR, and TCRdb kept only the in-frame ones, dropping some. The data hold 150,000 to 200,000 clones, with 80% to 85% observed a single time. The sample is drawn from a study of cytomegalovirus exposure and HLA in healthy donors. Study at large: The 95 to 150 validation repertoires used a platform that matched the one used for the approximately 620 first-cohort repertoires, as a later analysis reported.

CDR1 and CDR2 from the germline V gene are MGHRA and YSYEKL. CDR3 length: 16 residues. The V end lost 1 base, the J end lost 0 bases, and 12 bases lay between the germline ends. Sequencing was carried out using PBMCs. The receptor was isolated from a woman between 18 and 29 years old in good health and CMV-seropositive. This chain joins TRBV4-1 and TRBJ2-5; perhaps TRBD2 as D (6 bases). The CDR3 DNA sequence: TGCGCCAGCAGCCAAGGAGGGACTGGGTACCAAGAGACCCAGTACTTC. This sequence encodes CASSQGGTGYQETQYF.